This T cell receptor (beta chain) was observed in a study of T cells in Graves' hyperthyroidism and ophthalmopathy (dated by TCRdb to about 2019). With regard to the full study: Peripheral blood samples were taken at the time of initial diagnosis, prior to any treatment. To identify distinguishing TCR V-J signatures, a discovery cohort of 95 to 100 patients was used, comprising some 43 with Graves' ophthalmopathy and 57 with stable Graves' hyperthyroidism. Prospective prediction of ophthalmopathy was tested in an independent validation cohort of 18 to 20 hyperthyroidism patients and some 17 patients who later progressed to ophthalmopathy. The roughly 100 discovery patients were randomly divided into training and test sets at a 7:3 ratio. In more than 5 Graves' hyperthyroidism patients, the study also compared T-cell repertoires from thyroid tissue with T-cell repertoires from blood. After sampling, hyperthyroidism patients received methimazole starting at 30 mg daily, and ophthalmopathy patients received high-dose intravenous methylprednisolone. The paper describes TCR Vbeta CDR3 sequencing of 140 or so peripheral blood samples, made up of 43 ophthalmopathy patients, more than 70 hyperthyroidism patients and 17 progressor patients.

Overall study results and their limits: Most expanded thyroid clonotypes (frequency above 0.001) were also found in blood, which suggests that blood repertoires may mirror thyroid immune responses. Sample size was not statistically predetermined, and blinding of investigators to group allocation was not performed. A model built on a 13 V-J signature distinguished ophthalmopathy from stable hyperthyroidism, reaching around 88% sensitivity and around 81% specificity in cross-validation and 80%/75% in testing. In validation, the model predicted progression to ophthalmopathy with roughly 70% sensitivity and around 72% specificity, a median of around 6.6 months before onset.

The junction carries 6 bases between V and J, which are trimmed by 4 bases and 0 bases respectively. The CDR3 has 14 amino acids, counting the end cysteine and phenylalanine. Of all the DNA, just the CDR3 is kept, 42 bases in frame from base 1. The TCR beta CDR3 regions were amplified from RNA transcripts. The first round of RT-PCR for the TCR CDR3 was performed with the HTBI primer set and the Qiagen OneStep RT-PCR kit. Libraries were constructed in a second round of multiplex PCR, after which size selection and purification were carried out. Libraries were sequenced paired-end with 100 bp reads on an Illumina HiSeq2000. The paper's processing steps were these. Raw data were processed with SOAPnuke, discarding reads with adapters, uncalled bases, mean Phred below 15, or no exact constant-primer or identifier match. High-quality paired reads were merged with COPE v1.2.5, and unique nucleotide sequences were defined as clonotypes. Clonotypes were aligned to IMGT TRBV, TRBD and TRBJ reference segments using MiTCR v1.1. Only V-J combinations with frequency above 0.0001, covering 99.2% of repertoires, were analysed. The TCS score was defined as F50 (clonal expansion) divided by E x V (chaos), with BLOSUM62-based TCRdist calculated between CDR3 peptides within each V-J. Welch's t-statistics and random forest reduced fewer than 600 V-J features to roughly 13, which were used in a naive Bayes classifier (R e1071). The public reads were run again by TCRdb, first through fastp at Q25 and then through MiXCR, and only productive beta chains were kept. Rows matching on CDR3 protein sequence are summarized as one entry with the most common DNA and genes. V and J calls and clone size were set by TCRdb, not the authors. For this sample the table gives about half a million distinct CDR3 sequences, of which less than 25% were detected only once. The ten largest clones capture about 26% of the sample.

Stable Graves' hyperthyroidism was defined as no progression to ophthalmopathy during 18 months of follow-up. Hyperthyroidism patients were newly diagnosed, had a disease duration of under 2 months, and were aged 18 to 65 years. Patients with uncontrolled infections, other autoimmune diseases, pregnancy or lactation were excluded. Clinical symptoms, serum thyroxine and TRAb, thyroid ultrasound, and orbital computed tomography formed the basis for the diagnoses. PBMCs were isolated from about 10 ml of fresh peripheral blood by Ficoll-Paque density gradient centrifugation. Trizol reagent was used to extract total RNA, and RNA quality was then checked on an Agilent 2100 Bioanalyzer. The table lists this clonotype with many counts. Its antigen is unknown. Base qualities are missing; no much larger clone stands one base away.

The sequenced sample was blood. The chain links TRBV12-3 or TRBV12-4 with TRBJ2-2, with no confident D gene call. The source of this sequence is a man aged 18-30 years with Graves' hyperthyroidism. The CDR3: CASSWVANTGELFF. At the DNA level, the sequence is TGTGCCAGCAGTTGGGTCGCGAACACCGGGGAGCTGTTTTTT.